What follows describes a single T cell receptor beta chain. The antigen is undetermined. The protocol was immunoSEQ multiplex PCR, while the TCRdb copy is restricted to in-frame clones and leaves out a portion. The table includes about 120,000 clones, approximately 87% detected once. This specimen belongs to a study of cytomegalovirus exposure and HLA in healthy donors. About the study: The use of the same platform for the approximately 130 validation repertoires and the 600 to 800 first-cohort repertoires was reported by a later analysis.

V gave up 2 bases and J gave up 5 bases; unmatched junction bases: 8. Per the germline V gene, CDR1 is ENHRY and CDR2 is SYGVKD. The CDR3 runs to 15 residues. Overall study results and limits: In vitro data verified a few CMV-associated chains as specific for CMV antigens.

The chain uses TRBV10-3 and TRBJ2-5; TRBD2 aligns across 7 bases. The TCR originated in a young woman in good health and CMV-seronegative. What was sequenced was PBMCs. CDR3: CAISESGIIGETQYF. The CDR3, as DNA: TGTGCCATCAGTGAGAGCGGGATAATTGGGGAGACCCAGTACTTC.